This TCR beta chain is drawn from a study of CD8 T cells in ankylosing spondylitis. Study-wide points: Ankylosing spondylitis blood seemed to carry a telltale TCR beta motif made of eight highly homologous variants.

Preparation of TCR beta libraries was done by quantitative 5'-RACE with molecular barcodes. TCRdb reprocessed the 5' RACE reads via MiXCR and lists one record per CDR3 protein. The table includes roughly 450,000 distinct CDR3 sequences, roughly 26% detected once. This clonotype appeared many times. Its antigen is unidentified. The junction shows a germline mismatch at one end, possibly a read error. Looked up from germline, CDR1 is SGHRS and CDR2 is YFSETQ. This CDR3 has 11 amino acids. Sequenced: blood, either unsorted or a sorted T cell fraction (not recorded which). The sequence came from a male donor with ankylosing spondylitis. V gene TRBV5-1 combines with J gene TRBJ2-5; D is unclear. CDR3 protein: CASSTQETQYF. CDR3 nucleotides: TGTGCCAGCAGCACACAAGAGACCCAGTACTTC.